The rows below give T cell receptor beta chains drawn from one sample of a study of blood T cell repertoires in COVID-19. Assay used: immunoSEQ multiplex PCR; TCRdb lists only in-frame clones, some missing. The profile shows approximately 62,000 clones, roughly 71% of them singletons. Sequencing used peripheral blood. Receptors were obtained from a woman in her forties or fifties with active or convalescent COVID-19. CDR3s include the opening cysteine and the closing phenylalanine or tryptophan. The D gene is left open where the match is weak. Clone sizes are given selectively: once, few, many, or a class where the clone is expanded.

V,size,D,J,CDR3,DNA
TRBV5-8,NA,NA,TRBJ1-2,CASSPDGLYGYTF,TGTGCCAGCAGCCCGGACGGACTCTATGGCTACACCTTC
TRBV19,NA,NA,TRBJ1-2,CASTPARVGGYTF,TGTGCCAGTACCCCGGCGAGGGTAGGTGGCTACACCTTC
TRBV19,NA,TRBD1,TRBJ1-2,CASSLDGTDLPLGYTF,TGTGCCAGTAGTCTCGATGGGACAGATCTGCCCCTTGGCTACACCTTC
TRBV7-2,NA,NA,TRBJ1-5,CASSLLYSQPQHF,TGTGCCAGCAGCTTATTGTACTCTCAGCCCCAGCATTTT
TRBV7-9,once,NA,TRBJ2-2,CASSPGRKNTGELFF,TGTGCCAGCAGCCCGGGGAGAAAGAACACCGGGGAGCTGTTTTTT
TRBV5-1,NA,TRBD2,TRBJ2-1,CASSLEGSGRANEQFF,TGCGCCAGCAGCTTGGAAGGTAGCGGGAGGGCCAATGAGCAGTTCTTC
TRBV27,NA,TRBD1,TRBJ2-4,CASSLGGRDRLNIQYF,TGTGCCAGCAGTTTAGGGGGCCGGGACAGGCTAAACATTCAGTACTTC
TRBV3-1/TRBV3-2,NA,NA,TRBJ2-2,CASSQFDTGELFF,TGTGCCAGCAGCCAGTTCGACACCGGGGAGCTGTTTTTT
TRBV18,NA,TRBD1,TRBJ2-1,CASSWDRDDEQFF,TGTGCCAGCTCCTGGGACAGGGATGATGAGCAGTTCTTC
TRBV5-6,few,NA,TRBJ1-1,CASSLGGMNTEAFF,TGTGCCAGCAGCTTGGGGGGCATGAACACTGAAGCTTTCTTT
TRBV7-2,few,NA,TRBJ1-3,CASSLGFGDGNTIYF,TGTGCCAGCAGCTTAGGTTTCGGGGATGGAAACACCATATATTTT
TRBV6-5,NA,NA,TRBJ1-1,CASTQNTEAFF,TGTGCCAGCACCCAGAACACTGAAGCTTTCTTT
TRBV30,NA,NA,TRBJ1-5,CAWSSDNGNQPQHF,TGTGCCTGGAGTTCGGACAACGGCAATCAGCCCCAGCATTTT
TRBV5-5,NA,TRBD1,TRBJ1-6,CASTPPGTADSPLHF,TGTGCCAGCACCCCTCCGGGGACAGCGGATTCACCCCTCCACTTT
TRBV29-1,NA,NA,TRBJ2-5,CSVERGTQYF,TGCAGCGTTGAAAGGGGGACCCAGTACTTC
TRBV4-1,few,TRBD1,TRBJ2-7,CASSRGTGGSYEQYF,TGCGCCAGCAGCCGCGGGACAGGGGGTTCCTACGAGCAGTACTTC
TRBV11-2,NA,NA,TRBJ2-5,CASSFEGGFYETQYF,TGTGCCAGCAGCTTTGAAGGGGGTTTTTACGAGACCCAGTACTTC
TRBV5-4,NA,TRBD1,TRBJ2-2,CASSYRQGNTGELFF,TGTGCCAGCAGTTACAGACAGGGGAACACCGGGGAGCTGTTTTTT
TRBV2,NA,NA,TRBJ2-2,CASRVLRGTGELFF,TGTGCCAGCAGGGTCCTAAGGGGGACCGGGGAGCTGTTTTTT
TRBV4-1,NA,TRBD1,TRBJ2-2,CASRPTGTGGKNTGELFF,TGCGCCAGCAGACCGACCGGGACAGGGGGGAAGAACACCGGGGAGCTGTTTTTT
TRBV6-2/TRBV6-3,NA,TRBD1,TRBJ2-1,CASSRRQGSSYNEQFF,TGTGCCAGCAGCCGAAGACAGGGGTCTTCCTACAATGAGCAGTTCTTC